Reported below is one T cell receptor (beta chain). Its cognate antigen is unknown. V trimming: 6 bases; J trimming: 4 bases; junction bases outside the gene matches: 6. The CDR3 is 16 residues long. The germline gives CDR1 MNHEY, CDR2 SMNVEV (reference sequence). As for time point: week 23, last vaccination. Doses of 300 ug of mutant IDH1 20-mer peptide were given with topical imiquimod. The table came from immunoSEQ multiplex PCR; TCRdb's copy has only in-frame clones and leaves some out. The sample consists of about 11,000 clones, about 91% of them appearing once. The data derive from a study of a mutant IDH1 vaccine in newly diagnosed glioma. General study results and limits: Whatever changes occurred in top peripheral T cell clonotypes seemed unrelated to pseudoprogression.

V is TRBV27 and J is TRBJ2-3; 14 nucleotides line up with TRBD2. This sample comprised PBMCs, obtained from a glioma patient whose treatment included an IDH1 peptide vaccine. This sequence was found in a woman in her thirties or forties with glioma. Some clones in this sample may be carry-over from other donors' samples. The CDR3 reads CASSSRLAGGPDTQYF. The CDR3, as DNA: TGTGCCAGCAGCAGTAGACTAGCGGGAGGGCCAGATACGCAGTATTTT.